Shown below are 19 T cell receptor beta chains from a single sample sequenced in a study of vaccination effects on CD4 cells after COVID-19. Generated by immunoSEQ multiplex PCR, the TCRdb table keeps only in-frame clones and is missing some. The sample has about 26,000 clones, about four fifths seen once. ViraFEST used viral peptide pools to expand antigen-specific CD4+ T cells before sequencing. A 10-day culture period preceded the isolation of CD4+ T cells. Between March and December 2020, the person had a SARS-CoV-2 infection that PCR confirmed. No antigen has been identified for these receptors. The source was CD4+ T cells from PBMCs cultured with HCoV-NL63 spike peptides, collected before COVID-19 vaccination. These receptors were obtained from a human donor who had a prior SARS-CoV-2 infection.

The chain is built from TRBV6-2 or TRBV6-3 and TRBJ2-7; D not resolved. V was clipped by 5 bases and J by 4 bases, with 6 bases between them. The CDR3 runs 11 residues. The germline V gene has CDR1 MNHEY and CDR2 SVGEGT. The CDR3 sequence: CASSGAYEQYF. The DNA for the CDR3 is TGTGCCAGCAGTGGCGCTTACGAGCAGTACTTC.

The CDR3 is CAWSITDTQYF. CDR3 DNA sequence: TGTGCCTGGAGTATTACAGATACGCAGTATTTT. The V and J genes are TRBV30 and TRBJ2-3; D ambiguous. Germline-derived CDR1 and CDR2 are GTSNPN and SVGIG (reference sequence). The CDR3 has 11 amino acids. Trimming shortened V by 2 bases and J by 3 bases, and 3 bases separated the two germline ends.

The CDR3 nucleotides are TGTGCCAGCAGCTTAGGGGTTGAGGGGCAAGAGACCCAGTACTTC. Amino acid sequence: CASSLGVEGQETQYF. This chain uses TRBV11-3 with TRBJ2-5, with D tentatively TRBD1 or TRBD2 (5 bases each). The CDR3 is made up of 15 amino acids. The germline V and J ends were trimmed by 1 base and 2 bases, with 11 bases remaining between them. Per the germline V gene, CDR1 is SGHNT and CDR2 is YENEEA. Full variable domain (missing parts from reference TRBV11-3 and TRBJ2-5): EAGVVQSPRYKIIEKKQPVAFWCNPISGHNTLYWYLQNLGQGPELLIRYENEEAVDDSQLPKDRFSAERLKGVDSTLKIQPAELGDSAVYLCASSLGVEGQETQYFGPGTRLLVL.

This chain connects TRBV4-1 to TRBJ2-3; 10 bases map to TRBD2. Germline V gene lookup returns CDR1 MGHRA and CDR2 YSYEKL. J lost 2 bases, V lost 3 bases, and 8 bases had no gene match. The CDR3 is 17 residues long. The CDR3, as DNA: TGCGCCAGCAGCCAGCTACTAGCGGGGATCCTCACAGATACGCAGTATTTT. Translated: CASSQLLAGILTDTQYF.

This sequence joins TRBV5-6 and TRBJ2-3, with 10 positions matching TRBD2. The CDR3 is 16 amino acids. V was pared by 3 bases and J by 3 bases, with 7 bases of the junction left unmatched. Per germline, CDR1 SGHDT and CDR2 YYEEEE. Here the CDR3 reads CASSYLAGVWTDTQYF. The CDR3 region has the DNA TGTGCCAGCAGCTACCTAGCGGGAGTTTGGACAGATACGCAGTATTTT.

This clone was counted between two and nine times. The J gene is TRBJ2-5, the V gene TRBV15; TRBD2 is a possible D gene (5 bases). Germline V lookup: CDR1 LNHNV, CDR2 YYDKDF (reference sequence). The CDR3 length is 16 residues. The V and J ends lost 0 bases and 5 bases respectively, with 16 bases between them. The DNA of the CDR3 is TGTGCCACCAGCAGAGATCGGATGGGGTCGGGGGAGACCCAGTACTTC. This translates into CATSRDRMGSGETQYF.

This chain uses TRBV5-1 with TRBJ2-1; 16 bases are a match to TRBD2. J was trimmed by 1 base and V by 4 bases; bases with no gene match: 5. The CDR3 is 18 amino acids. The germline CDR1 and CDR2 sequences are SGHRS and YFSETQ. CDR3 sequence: CASSKGLAGGPSYNEQFF. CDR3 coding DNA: TGCGCCAGCAGCAAGGGACTAGCGGGAGGGCCTTCCTACAATGAGCAGTTCTTC.

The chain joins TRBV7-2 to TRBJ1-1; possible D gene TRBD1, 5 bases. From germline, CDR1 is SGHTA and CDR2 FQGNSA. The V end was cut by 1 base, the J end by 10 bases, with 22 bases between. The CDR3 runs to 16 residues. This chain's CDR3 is CASSLVTSRDRLVAFF. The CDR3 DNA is TGTGCCAGCAGCTTAGTGACTTCCCGGGACCGCCTTGTAGCTTTCTTT.

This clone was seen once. CDR3 loop: CASSVGLADTSSETQYF. The CDR3 DNA reads as TGTGCCAGCAGCGTGGGACTAGCGGATACATCGTCAGAGACCCAGTACTTC. The chain carries TRBV9 and TRBJ2-5; 11 positions agree with TRBD2. The ends lost 2 bases at V and 4 bases at J; junction bases unmatched: 10. Germline V gene data show CDR1 as SGDLS and CDR2 as YYNGEE. The CDR3 has 17 amino acids.

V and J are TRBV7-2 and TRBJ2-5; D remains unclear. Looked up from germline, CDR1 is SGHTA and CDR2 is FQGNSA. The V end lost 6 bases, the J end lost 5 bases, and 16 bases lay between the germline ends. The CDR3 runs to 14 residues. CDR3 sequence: CASSYLSRRETQYF. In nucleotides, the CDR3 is TGTGCCAGCAGTTACTTGAGTCGGCGGGAGACCCAGTACTTC.

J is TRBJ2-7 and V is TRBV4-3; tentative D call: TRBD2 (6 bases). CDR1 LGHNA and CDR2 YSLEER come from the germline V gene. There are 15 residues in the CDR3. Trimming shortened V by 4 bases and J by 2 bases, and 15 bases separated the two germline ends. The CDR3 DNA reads TGCGCCAGCAGCCGTCGGAGGGGCCCTGCCTACGAGCAGTACTTC. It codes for CASSRRRGPAYEQYF.

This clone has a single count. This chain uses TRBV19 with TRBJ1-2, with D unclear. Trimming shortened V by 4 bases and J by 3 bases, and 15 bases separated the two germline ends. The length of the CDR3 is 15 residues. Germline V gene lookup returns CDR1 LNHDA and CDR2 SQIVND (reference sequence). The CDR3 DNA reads TGTGCCAGTAGTACGATGAGTGGGTTTTACTATGGCTACACCTTC. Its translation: CASSTMSGFYYGYTF.

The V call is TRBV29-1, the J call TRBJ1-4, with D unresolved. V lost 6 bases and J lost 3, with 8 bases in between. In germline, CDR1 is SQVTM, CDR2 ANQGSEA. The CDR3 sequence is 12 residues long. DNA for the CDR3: TGCAGCGTGCGTGAATCTAATGAAAAACTGTTTTTT. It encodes CSVRESNEKLFF. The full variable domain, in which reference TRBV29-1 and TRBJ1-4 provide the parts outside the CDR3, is SAVISQKPSRDICQRGTSLTIQCQVDSQVTMMFWYRQQPGQSLTLIATANQGSEATYESGFVIDKFPISRPNLTFSTLTVSNMSPEDSSIYLCSVRESNEKLFFGSGTQLSVL.

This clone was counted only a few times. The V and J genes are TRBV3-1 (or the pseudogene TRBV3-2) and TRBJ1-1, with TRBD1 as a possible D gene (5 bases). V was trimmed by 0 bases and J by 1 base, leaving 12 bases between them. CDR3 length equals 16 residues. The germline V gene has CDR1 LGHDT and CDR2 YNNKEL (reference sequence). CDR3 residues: CASSQDIGGANTEAFF. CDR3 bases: TGTGCCAGCAGCCAAGATATTGGGGGTGCGAACACTGAAGCTTTCTTT.

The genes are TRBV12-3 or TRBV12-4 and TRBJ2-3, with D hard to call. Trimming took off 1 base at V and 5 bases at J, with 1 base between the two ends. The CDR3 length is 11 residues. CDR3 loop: CASSLGDTQYF. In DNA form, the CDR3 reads TGTGCCAGCAGTTTAGGAGATACGCAGTATTTT.

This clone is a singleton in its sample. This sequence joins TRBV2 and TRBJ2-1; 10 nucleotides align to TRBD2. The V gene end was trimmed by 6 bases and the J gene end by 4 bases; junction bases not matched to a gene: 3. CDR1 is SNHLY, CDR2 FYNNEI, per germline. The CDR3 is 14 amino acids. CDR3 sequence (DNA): TGTGCCAGCAGCCGACTAGCGGGTTACAATGAGCAGTTCTTC. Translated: CASSRLAGYNEQFF.

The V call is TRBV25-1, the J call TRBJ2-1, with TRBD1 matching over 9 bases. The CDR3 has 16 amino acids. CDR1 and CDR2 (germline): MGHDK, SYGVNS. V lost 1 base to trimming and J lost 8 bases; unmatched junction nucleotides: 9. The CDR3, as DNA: TGTGCCAGCAGTGAATCAAGACAGGGGGTGGTCCATGAGCAGTTCTTC. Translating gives CASSESRQGVVHEQFF. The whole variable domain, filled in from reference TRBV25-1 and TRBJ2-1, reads EADIYQTPRYLVIGTGKKITLECSQTMGHDKMYWYQQDPGMELHLIHYSYGVNSTEKGDLSSESTVSRIRTEHFPLTLESARPSHTSQYLCASSESRQGVVHEQFFGPGTRLTVL.

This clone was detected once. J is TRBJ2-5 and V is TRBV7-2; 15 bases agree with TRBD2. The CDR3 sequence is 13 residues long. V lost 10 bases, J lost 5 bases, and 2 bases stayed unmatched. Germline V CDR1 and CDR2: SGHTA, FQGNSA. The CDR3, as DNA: TGTGCCACAGGACTAGCGGGGGGGGAGACCCAGTACTTC. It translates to CATGLAGGETQYF.

For the CDR3, the DNA is TGTGCCAGCAAAATCGGGACTAACACCGGGGAGCTGTTTTTT. Protein product: CASKIGTNTGELFF. This rearrangement joins TRBV2 to TRBJ2-2; maybe TRBD2 (6 bases). The germline V gene has CDR1 SNHLY and CDR2 FYNNEI. The CDR3 is 14 residues long. V gave up 7 bases and J gave up 2 bases, with 11 bases separating them.